These 13 T cell receptor beta chains were sequenced from one sample in a study of T-cell memory formation after mild COVID-19. TCRdb reprocessed the 5' RACE reads via MiXCR and lists one record per CDR3 protein. The sample includes around 340,000 distinct CDR3 sequences, around 14% of them seen just once. Sequenced sample: PBMCs or a T cell subset sorted from them (not recorded which). Receptors originate from a young man who had mild COVID-19 (a few samples of this study predate the infection). Cell type and time point are not known.

This clonotype was picked up many times. This sequence joins TRBV9 and TRBJ2-3; D is ambiguous. Germline V gene sequence: CDR1 SGDLS, CDR2 YYNGEE. The CDR3 sequence is 13 residues long. Trimming removed 2 bases at V and 2 bases at J, with 6 bases between. CDR3: CASSVLNTDTQYF. Written as DNA, the CDR3 is TGTGCCAGCAGCGTCCTAAACACAGATACGCAGTATTTT.

This clonotype was recorded many times. This chain's CDR3 is CASSFSGTALNTEAFF. The CDR3 DNA reads as TGTGCCAGTAGTTTTTCCGGGACAGCTCTTAACACTGAAGCTTTCTTT. This chain uses TRBV19 with TRBJ1-1; TRBD1 matches at 7 bases. Germline V CDR1 and CDR2: LNHDA, SQIVND (reference sequence). V shed 5 bases, J shed 2 bases, and the junction held 11 bases outside the gene matches. The CDR3 length is 16 residues.

V usage is TRBV7-2 and J usage is TRBJ2-1, with 7 bases lining up with TRBD1. Unmatched junction bases numbered 10, after V lost 5 bases and J lost 6 bases. This CDR3 is built from 15 residues. Germline lookup yields CDR1 SGHTA and CDR2 FQGNSA. This CDR3 is CASSPNRDSTNEQFF. In nucleotides, the CDR3 is TGTGCCAGCAGCCCCAACCGGGACAGCACCAATGAGCAGTTCTTC. Filled out from reference TRBV7-2 and TRBJ2-1, the complete variable domain reads GAGVSQSPSNKVTEKGKDVELRCDPISGHTALYWYRQSLGQGLEFLIYFQGNSAPDKSGLPSDRFSAERTGGSVSTLTIQRTQQEDSAVYLCASSPNRDSTNEQFFGPGTRLTVL.

This chain links TRBV7-8 with TRBJ1-1; a weak D match, TRBD1 (5 bases). Trimming stripped 6 bases from V and 7 bases from J, with 18 bases between. CDR3 length: 14 amino acids. From germline, CDR1 is SGHVS and CDR2 FQNEAQ. CDR3 region: CASRNPRDPSEAFF. Here the CDR3 DNA reads TGTGCCAGCAGGAACCCCCGGGACCCCAGTGAAGCTTTCTTT.

The genes are TRBV4-3 and TRBJ1-4, with D uncertain. The germline CDR1 and CDR2 sequences are LGHNA and YSLEER. V lost 0 bases to trimming and J lost 6 bases, with 17 bases between them. This CDR3 region has 17 residues. Written as DNA, the CDR3 is TGCGCCAGCAGCCAAGACATAGGGAGGGCTATTGATGAAAAACTGTTTTTT. This encodes CASSQDIGRAIDEKLFF.

This clonotype was detected a few times. This chain joins TRBV19 and TRBJ1-1; tentative D call: TRBD1 (5 bases). The CDR3 has 16 amino acids. V lost 1 base, J lost 0 bases, and 12 bases lay in between. Germline CDR1 LNHDA, CDR2 SQIVND (reference sequence). The CDR3 coding sequence is TGTGCCAGTAGTATAGGCCGGGGCACCGTGAACACTGAAGCTTTCTTT. Its translation: CASSIGRGTVNTEAFF.

This clonotype has at least ten counts. This chain uses TRBV6-6 with TRBJ2-3, with D possibly matching TRBD1 (6 bases). Trimming removed 9 bases from V and 4 bases from J, with 8 bases in between. The CDR3 is 11 residues long. Germline CDR1 is MNHNY and CDR2 is SVGAGI (reference sequence). The CDR3 here is CASGGADTQYF. The CDR3 coding sequence is TGTGCCAGTGGGGGCGCAGATACGCAGTATTTT.

This sequence joins TRBV24-1 and TRBJ2-6; D remains unclear. Germline CDR1 reads KGHDR; CDR2 reads SFDVKD. V lost 5 bases, J lost 2 bases, and 3 bases lay in between. The CDR3 spans 13 residues. The CDR3 DNA reads as TGTGCCACCAGTGGGGCTGGGGCCAACGTCCTGACTTTC. It codes for CATSGAGANVLTF.

The CDR3 loop reads CATSEAINTGELFF. The DNA of the CDR3 is TGTGCCACCAGTGAAGCAATTAACACCGGGGAGCTGTTTTTT. The V call is TRBV15, the J call TRBJ2-2, with D unresolved. V lost 6 bases to trimming and J lost 2 bases, with 10 bases between them. The CDR3 runs to 14 residues. Germline V gene lookup returns CDR1 LNHNV and CDR2 YYDKDF (reference sequence).

The chain is built from TRBV12-3 or TRBV12-4 and TRBJ1-1; D is uncertain. The CDR3 consists of 12 residues. Trimming shortened V by 1 base and J by 8 bases, and 8 bases separated the two germline ends. The CDR3, as DNA: TGTGCCAGCAGTTTAGAAGGGAGAGAAGCTTTCTTT. It encodes CASSLEGREAFF.

V usage is TRBV5-1 and J usage is TRBJ1-2; D may be TRBD1 (5 bases). With 4 bases removed from V and 2 bases from J, the gap between germline ends came to 9 bases. Germline lookup yields CDR1 SGHRS and CDR2 YFSETQ. The CDR3 consists of 13 residues. The CDR3 DNA follows: TGCGCCAGCAGCGCGCGGGGGAACTATGGCTACACCTTC. It encodes CASSARGNYGYTF.

The V call is TRBV6-5, the J call TRBJ1-2; D remains ambiguous. Germline CDR1 reads MNHEY; CDR2 reads SVGAGI. CDR3 length equals 18 residues. V was clipped by 0 bases and J by 0 bases, with 17 bases between them. As DNA, the CDR3 is TGTGCCAGCAGTTACTCGGAACCGACGGGGAGCGCTAACTATGGCTACACCTTC. Amino acids: CASSYSEPTGSANYGYTF.

The chain employs TRBV7-2 and TRBJ2-7, with TRBD2 as a possible D gene (6 bases). Trimming removed 7 bases at V and 7 bases at J, with 17 bases between. Germline V gene lookup returns CDR1 SGHTA and CDR2 FQGNSA. This CDR3 comprises 13 residues. CDR3 bases: TGTGCCAGCACCCAGACGGGAGCGAGAGAGCAGTACTTC. Amino acids: CASTQTGAREQYF.